What follows is one TCR beta chain and its context. The sample is drawn from a study of control samples from healthy donors and cancer patients. TCRdb's copy holds only in-frame clones and misses some; the assay was immunoSEQ multiplex PCR. The table records roughly 80,000 clones, roughly 84% of them present only once. Sequenced: blood. The clonotype was recovered from a woman in her 50s in good health.

The CDR3, as DNA: TGTGCCAGCAGCCAAGGGCGGCCCAATCAGCCCCAGCATTTT. Its protein is CASSQGRPNQPQHF. The chain employs TRBV3-1 (or the pseudogene TRBV3-2) and TRBJ1-5; D gene ambiguous. Trimming shortened V by 1 base and J by 3 bases, and 7 bases separated the two germline ends. The CDR3 is 14 amino acids. Germline V gene sequence: CDR1 LGHDT, CDR2 YNNKEL (reference sequence).